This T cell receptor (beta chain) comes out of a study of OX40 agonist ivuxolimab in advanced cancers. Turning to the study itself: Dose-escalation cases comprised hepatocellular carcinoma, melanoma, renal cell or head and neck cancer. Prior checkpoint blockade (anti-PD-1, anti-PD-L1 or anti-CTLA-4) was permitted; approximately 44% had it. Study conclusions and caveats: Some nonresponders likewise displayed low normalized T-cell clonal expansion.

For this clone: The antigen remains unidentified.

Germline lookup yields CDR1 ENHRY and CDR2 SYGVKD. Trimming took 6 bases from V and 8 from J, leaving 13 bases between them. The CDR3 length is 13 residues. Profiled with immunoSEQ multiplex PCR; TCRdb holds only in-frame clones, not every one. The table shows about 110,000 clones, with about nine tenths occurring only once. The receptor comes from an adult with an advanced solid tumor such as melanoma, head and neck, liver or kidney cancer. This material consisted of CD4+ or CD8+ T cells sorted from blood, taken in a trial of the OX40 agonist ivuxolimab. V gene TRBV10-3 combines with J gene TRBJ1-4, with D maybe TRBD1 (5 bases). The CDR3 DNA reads TGTGCCATCAGCCCCGGGGGGGTGGAAAAACTGTTTTTT. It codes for CAISPGGVEKLFF.